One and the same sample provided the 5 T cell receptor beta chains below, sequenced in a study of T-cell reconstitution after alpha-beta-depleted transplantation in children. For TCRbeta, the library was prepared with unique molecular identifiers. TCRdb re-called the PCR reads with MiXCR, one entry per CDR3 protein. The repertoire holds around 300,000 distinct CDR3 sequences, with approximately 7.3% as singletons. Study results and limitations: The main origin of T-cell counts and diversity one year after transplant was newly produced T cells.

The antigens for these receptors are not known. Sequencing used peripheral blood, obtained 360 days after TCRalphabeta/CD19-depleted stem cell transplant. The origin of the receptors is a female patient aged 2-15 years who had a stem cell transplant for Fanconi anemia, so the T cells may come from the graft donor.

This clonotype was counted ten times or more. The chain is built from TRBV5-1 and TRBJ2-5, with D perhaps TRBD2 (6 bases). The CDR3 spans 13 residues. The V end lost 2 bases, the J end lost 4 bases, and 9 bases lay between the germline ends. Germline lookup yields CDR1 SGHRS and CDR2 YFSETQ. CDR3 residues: CASSFGGGETQYF. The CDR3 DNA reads TGCGCCAGCAGCTTCGGGGGAGGAGAGACCCAGTACTTC.

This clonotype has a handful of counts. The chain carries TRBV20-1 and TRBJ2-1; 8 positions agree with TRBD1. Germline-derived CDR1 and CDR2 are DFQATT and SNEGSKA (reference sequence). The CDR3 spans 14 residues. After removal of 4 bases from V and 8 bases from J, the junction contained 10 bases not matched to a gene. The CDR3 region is CSAITTDRDYEQFF. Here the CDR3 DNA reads TGCAGTGCTATTACTACGGACAGGGACTATGAGCAGTTCTTC.

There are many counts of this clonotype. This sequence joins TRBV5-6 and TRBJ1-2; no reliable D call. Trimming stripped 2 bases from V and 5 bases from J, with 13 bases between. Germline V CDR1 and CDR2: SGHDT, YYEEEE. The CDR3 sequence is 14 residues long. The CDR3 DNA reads TGTGCCAGCAGCTTTGAGGAGAACGCATATGGCTACACCTTC. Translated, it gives CASSFEENAYGYTF. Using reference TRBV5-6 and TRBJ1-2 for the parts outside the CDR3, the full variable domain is DAGVTQSPTHLIKTRGQQVTLRCSPKSGHDTVSWYQQALGQGPQFIFQYYEEEERQRGNFPDRFSGHQFPNYSSELNVNALLLGDSALYLCASSFEENAYGYTFGSGTRLTVV.

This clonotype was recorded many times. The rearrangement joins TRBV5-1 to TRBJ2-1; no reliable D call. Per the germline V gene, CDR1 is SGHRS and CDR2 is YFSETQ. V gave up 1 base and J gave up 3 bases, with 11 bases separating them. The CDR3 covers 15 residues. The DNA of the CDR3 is TGCGCCAGCAGCTTGTCCGTTGCGAGCTACAATGAGCAGTTCTTC. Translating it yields CASSLSVASYNEQFF.

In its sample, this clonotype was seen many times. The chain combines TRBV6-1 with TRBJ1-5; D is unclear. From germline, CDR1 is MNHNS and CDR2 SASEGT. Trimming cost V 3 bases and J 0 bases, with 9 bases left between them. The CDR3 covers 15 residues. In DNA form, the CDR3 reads TGTGCCAGCAGTGACGAGGGCTATAGCAATCAGCCCCAGCATTTT. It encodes CASSDEGYSNQPQHF.